This TCR beta chain was found in a study of spatial heterogeneity in lung cancer. Study-wide results and caveats: Intratumoral expanded alpha and beta TCR counts were found to track tumor mutation counts.

Noted time point: sample taken at primary tumor resection. Samples came from roughly 70 TRACERx patients with untreated early-stage lung cancer. V shed 4 bases and J shed 1 base, with 8 bases lying between them. CDR3 size: 14 residues. Germline-derived CDR1 and CDR2 are LGHNA and YNFKEQ. TCRdb processed the 5' RACE reads anew with MiXCR; each CDR3 protein has one entry. The sample has some 25,000 distinct CDR3 sequences, more than 5.5% seen once. This clonotype was counted between two and nine times. Its antigen is not identified. The rearrangement uses TRBV4-2 and TRBJ2-1; no clear D. Here the sequenced sample was lung tumor tissue, taken at surgery. This clonotype was sampled from a male donor with early-stage non-small cell lung cancer. The CDR3 loop is CASSLGHSYNEQFF. The CDR3 nucleotides are TGTGCCAGCAGCCTCGGGCATTCCTACAATGAGCAGTTCTTC.